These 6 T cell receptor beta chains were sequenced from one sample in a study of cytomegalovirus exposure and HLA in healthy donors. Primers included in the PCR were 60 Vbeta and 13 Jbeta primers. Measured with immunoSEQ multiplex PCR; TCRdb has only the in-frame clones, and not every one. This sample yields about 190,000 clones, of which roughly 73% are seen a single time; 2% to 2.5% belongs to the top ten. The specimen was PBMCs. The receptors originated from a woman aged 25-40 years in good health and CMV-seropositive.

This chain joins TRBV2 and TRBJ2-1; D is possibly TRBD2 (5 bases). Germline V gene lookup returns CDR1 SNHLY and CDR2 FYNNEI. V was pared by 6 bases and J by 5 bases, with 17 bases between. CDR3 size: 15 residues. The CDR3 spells CASSLSGDANNEQFF. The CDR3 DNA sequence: TGTGCCAGCAGCTTGAGCGGAGACGCGAACAATGAGCAGTTCTTC. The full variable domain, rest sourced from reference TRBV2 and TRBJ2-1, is EPEVTQTPSHQVTQMGQEVILRCVPISNHLYFYWYRQILGQKVEFLVSFYNNEISEKSEIFDDQFSVERPDGSNFTLKIRSTKLEDSAMYFCASSLSGDANNEQFFGPGTRLTVL.

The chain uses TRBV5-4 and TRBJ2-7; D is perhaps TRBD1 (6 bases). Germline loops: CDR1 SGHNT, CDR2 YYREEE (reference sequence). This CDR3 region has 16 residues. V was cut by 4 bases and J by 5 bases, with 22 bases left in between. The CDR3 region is CASSSRRDKTPHEQYF. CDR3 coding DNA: TGTGCCAGCAGCAGTCGCCGGGACAAAACCCCCCACGAGCAGTACTTC.

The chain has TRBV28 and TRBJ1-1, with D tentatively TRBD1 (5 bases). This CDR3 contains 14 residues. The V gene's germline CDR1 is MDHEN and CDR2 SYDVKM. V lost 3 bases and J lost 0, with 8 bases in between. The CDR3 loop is CASSFQGLNTEAFF. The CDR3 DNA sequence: TGTGCCAGCAGTTTCCAGGGATTGAACACTGAAGCTTTCTTT.

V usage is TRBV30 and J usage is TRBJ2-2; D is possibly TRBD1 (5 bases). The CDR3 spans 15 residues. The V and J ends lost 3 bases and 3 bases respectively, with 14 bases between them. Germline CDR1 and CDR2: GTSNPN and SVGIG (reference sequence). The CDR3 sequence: CAWRLDSADTGELFF. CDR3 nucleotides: TGTGCCTGGAGGCTAGACAGCGCGGACACCGGGGAGCTGTTTTTT.

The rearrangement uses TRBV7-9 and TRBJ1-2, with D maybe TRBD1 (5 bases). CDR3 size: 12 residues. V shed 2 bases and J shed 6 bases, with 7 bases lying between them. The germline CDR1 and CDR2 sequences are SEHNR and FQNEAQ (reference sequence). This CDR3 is CASSLTGDGYTF. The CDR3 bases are TGTGCCAGCAGCTTAACAGGAGATGGCTACACCTTC.

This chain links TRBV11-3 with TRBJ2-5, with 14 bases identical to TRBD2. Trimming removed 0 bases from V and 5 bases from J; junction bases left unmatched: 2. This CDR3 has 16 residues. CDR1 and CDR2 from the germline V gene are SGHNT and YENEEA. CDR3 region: CASSLDGTSGSETQYF. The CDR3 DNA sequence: TGTGCCAGCAGCTTAGACGGGACTAGCGGGAGTGAGACCCAGTACTTC.